Below, 9 T cell receptor beta chains from the same sample are listed, as sequenced in a study of blood T cell repertoires in COVID-19. The repertoire was sequenced with immunoSEQ multiplex PCR; TCRdb's copy has only in-frame clones and lacks some. The top ten clones hold around 5.5% of a sample with about 140,000 clones, around four fifths of them seen once. Material for sequencing was PBMCs or T cells enriched from blood (not recorded which). Receptors were obtained from a woman aged 45-65 years who had recovered from COVID-19.

This chain links TRBV14 with TRBJ1-1; 7 positions agree with TRBD1. Germline CDR1 reads SGHDN; CDR2 reads FVKESK. This CDR3 contains 20 residues. V shed 0 bases, J shed 6 bases, and the junction held 22 bases outside the gene matches. This chain's CDR3 is CASSQDFDGATGFYGAEAFF. The CDR3 nucleotides read TGTGCCAGCAGCCAAGATTTTGATGGAGCGACAGGGTTCTACGGCGCTGAAGCTTTCTTT.

The chain uses TRBV7-6 and TRBJ2-7, with D possibly being TRBD2 (6 bases). There are 16 residues in the CDR3. Germline V gene lookup returns CDR1 SGHVS and CDR2 FNYEAQ. V was trimmed by 5 bases and J by 3 bases, leaving 20 bases between them. This chain's CDR3 is CASSLGTPGLRYEQYF. The CDR3 region has the DNA TGTGCCAGCAGCCTGGGTACCCCGGGACTGCGCTACGAGCAGTACTTC.

V is TRBV5-4 and J is TRBJ2-1, with 10 bases aligning to TRBD1. The CDR3 loop spans 16 amino acids. V trimming: 4 bases; J trimming: 4 bases; junction bases outside the gene matches: 8. Germline V gene lookup returns CDR1 SGHNT and CDR2 YYREEE (reference sequence). The CDR3 sequence: CASSARWTGGYNEQFF. CDR3 bases: TGTGCCAGCAGCGCTAGGTGGACAGGGGGATACAATGAGCAGTTCTTC.

V gene TRBV5-1 combines with J gene TRBJ1-2, with 7 bases identical to TRBD1. Germline V gene data show CDR1 as SGHRS and CDR2 as YFSETQ. This CDR3 spans 15 amino acids. V lost 3 bases to trimming and J lost 4 bases; unmatched junction nucleotides: 9. CDR3 sequence reads: CASSSNPDRAYGYTF. Here the CDR3 DNA reads TGCGCCAGCAGCTCAAACCCCGACAGGGCCTATGGCTACACCTTC.

This clone was recorded a few times. The chain is built from TRBV4-1 and TRBJ1-2; D unresolved. This CDR3 has 11 residues. Germline assignment: CDR1 MGHRA and CDR2 YSYEKL. Trimming took 6 bases from V and 8 from J, leaving 10 bases between them. This CDR3 is CASSFAGGYTF. The CDR3 nucleotides are TGCGCCAGCAGTTTCGCGGGGGGCTACACCTTC.

This sequence joins TRBV5-1 and TRBJ2-5; D is perhaps TRBD2 (5 bases). Germline loops: CDR1 SGHRS, CDR2 YFSETQ. V was shortened by 0 bases and J by 2 bases, with 11 bases between the two germline ends. This CDR3 is built from 15 residues. CDR3 protein: CASSLVGWEQETQYF. CDR3 bases: TGCGCCAGCAGCTTGGTGGGGTGGGAGCAAGAGACCCAGTACTTC.

The chain has TRBV10-2 and TRBJ1-5, with TRBD1 matching over 8 bases. CDR3 length: 16 amino acids. V trimming: 8 bases; J trimming: 6 bases; junction bases outside the gene matches: 15. From germline, CDR1 is WSHSY and CDR2 SAAADI. The CDR3 is CASGSHGQGSVQPQHF. CDR3 coding DNA: TGCGCCAGCGGAAGCCATGGACAGGGCTCTGTTCAGCCCCAGCATTTT.

The V gene is TRBV4-2, the J gene TRBJ1-5, with 7 bases that match TRBD1. The ends lost 0 bases at V and 6 bases at J; junction bases unmatched: 5. The CDR3 is 15 residues long. Germline assignment: CDR1 LGHNA and CDR2 YNFKEQ. The CDR3 bases are TGTGCCAGCAGCCAAGAAAGACAGGGCGGTCAGCCCCAGCATTTT. It translates to CASSQERQGGQPQHF.

In its sample, this clone was seen once. The gene calls are TRBV3-1 (or the pseudogene TRBV3-2) and TRBJ2-3; TRBD2 is a possible D gene (5 bases). The CDR3 has 12 residues. Trimming took off 3 bases at V and 5 bases at J, with 6 bases between the two ends. Germline lookup yields CDR1 LGHDT and CDR2 YNNKEL (reference sequence). This chain's CDR3 is CASSHGLDTQYF. The CDR3 DNA reads TGTGCCAGCAGCCACGGACTAGATACGCAGTATTTT.